A single sample gave rise to the 31 T cell receptor beta chains below, sequenced in a study of cytomegalovirus exposure and HLA in healthy donors. PCR employed 60 Vbeta and 13 Jbeta primers. Libraries were prepared by immunoSEQ multiplex PCR; TCRdb keeps only in-frame clonotypes and omits some of them. The sample carries about 190,000 clones, approximately 83% recorded once. The specimen was PBMCs. The receptors stem from a woman aged 50 to 65 in good health and CMV-seropositive.

J is TRBJ1-1 and V is TRBV19; no clear D. Germline CDR1 and CDR2: LNHDA and SQIVND (reference sequence). Trimming removed 2 bases at V and 0 bases at J, with 13 bases between. This CDR3 is built from 16 residues. The CDR3 nucleotides are TGTGCCAGTAGTATAACAGCCGGGAATATGAACACTGAAGCTTTCTTT. Its translation is CASSITAGNMNTEAFF.

This rearrangement joins TRBV9 to TRBJ1-6; D remains ambiguous. V was trimmed by 1 base and J by 5 bases, leaving 7 bases between them. The CDR3 sequence is 14 residues long. CDR1 is SGDLS and CDR2 is YYNGEE in the germline V gene. The CDR3 DNA reads TGTGCCAGCAGCGTACAACAAGATAATTCACCCCTCCACTTT. It yields the protein CASSVQQDNSPLHF.

V and J are TRBV7-9 and TRBJ2-7; 9 nucleotides match TRBD1. This CDR3 has 13 residues. V gave up 5 bases and J gave up 6 bases; unmatched junction bases: 5. Per the germline V gene, CDR1 is SEHNR and CDR2 is FQNEAQ (reference sequence). The CDR3 loop reads CASSPGQGLEQYF. Here the CDR3 DNA reads TGTGCCAGCAGCCCGGGACAGGGCCTCGAGCAGTACTTC.

The chain uses TRBV28 and TRBJ1-2; TRBD1 aligns across 9 bases. Germline V CDR1 and CDR2: MDHEN, SYDVKM. Trimming took 5 bases from V and 0 from J; bases not matched to a gene: 4. The CDR3 contains 15 residues. The CDR3 bases are TGTGCCAGCAGTAACGGACAGGGGACTAACTATGGCTACACCTTC. Encoded protein: CASSNGQGTNYGYTF.

The chain joins TRBV10-3 to TRBJ2-5; maybe TRBD1 (6 bases). Near its end, the DNA agrees better with TRBJ2-7, so the J call may be wrong. The CDR3 has 12 residues. Per the germline V gene, CDR1 is ENHRY and CDR2 is SYGVKD. The CDR3 nucleotides are TGTGCCATCAGGAAATCAGGGGACGAGCAGTACTTC. Translating gives CAIRKSGDEQYF.

This clone turned up a few times. The rearrangement joins TRBV18 to TRBJ2-3; possibly TRBD2 for D (5 bases). V was cut by 2 bases and J by 2 bases, with 8 bases left in between. The germline CDR1 and CDR2 sequences are KGHSH and LQKENI. The CDR3 has 14 amino acids. The CDR3 reads CASSPERYTDTQYF. CDR3 nucleotide sequence: TGTGCCAGCTCACCAGAGCGGTACACAGATACGCAGTATTTT.

The rearrangement uses TRBV7-2 and TRBJ2-1; D not resolved. The germline CDR1 and CDR2 sequences are SGHTA and FQGNSA. V dropped 1 base and J dropped 7 bases, with 5 bases sitting between them. This CDR3 is built from 12 residues. Here the CDR3 reads CASSLDLNEQFF. The CDR3 nucleotides read TGTGCCAGCAGCTTAGATCTGAATGAGCAGTTCTTC.

The V gene is TRBV20-1, the J gene TRBJ2-5, with D possibly matching TRBD1 (5 bases). The CDR3 runs 11 residues. CDR1 is DFQATT, CDR2 SNEGSKA, per germline (reference sequence). V lost 3 bases and J lost 3, with 5 bases in between. CDR3 in DNA: TGCAGTGCTAGGGACAAAGAGACCCAGTACTTC. This codes for CSARDKETQYF.

The genes are TRBV18 and TRBJ2-7; no clear D gene. This CDR3 region has 14 residues. Trimming pared 0 bases from V and 0 bases from J, leaving 6 bases between. Germline V CDR1 and CDR2: KGHSH, LQKENI. DNA of the CDR3: TGTGCCAGCTCACCACCTGTCCACTCCTACGAGCAGTACTTC. This codes for CASSPPVHSYEQYF. The full variable domain, in which reference TRBV18 and TRBJ2-7 provide the parts outside the CDR3, is NAGVMQNPRHLVRRRGQEARLRCSPMKGHSHVYWYRQLPEEGLKFMVYLQKENIIDESGMPKERFSAEFPKEGPSILRIQQVVRGDSAAYFCASSPPVHSYEQYFGPGTRLTVT.

The chain links TRBV28 to TRBJ1-5, with TRBD1 identical over 8 bases. CDR1 and CDR2 from the germline V gene are MDHEN and SYDVKM. V trimming: 4 bases; J trimming: 13 bases; junction bases outside the gene matches: 3. The CDR3 has 11 residues. The chain's CDR3 is CASSSRDRQHF. The CDR3 bases are TGTGCCAGCAGTTCCCGGGACAGGCAGCATTTT. Supplemented by reference TRBV28 and TRBJ1-5, the full variable domain reads DVKVTQSSRYLVKRTGEKVFLECVQDMDHENMFWYRQDPGLGLRLIYFSYDVKMKEKGDIPEGYSVSREKKERFSLILESASTNQTSMYLCASSSRDRQHFGDGTRLSIL.

This sequence joins TRBV6-6 and TRBJ2-5; 7 bases agree with TRBD1. The CDR3 contains 15 residues. V was pared by 6 bases and J by 4 bases, with 11 bases of the junction left unmatched. The germline V gene has CDR1 MNHNY and CDR2 SVGAGI (reference sequence). For the CDR3, the DNA is TGTGCCAGCAGACCTACGACAGGGTGGGGAGAGACCCAGTACTTC. It codes for CASRPTTGWGETQYF.

J is TRBJ2-2 and V is TRBV6-4; 13 nucleotides line up with TRBD2. V was pared by 3 bases and J by 0 bases, with 4 bases of the junction left unmatched. The CDR3 loop spans 18 amino acids. Germline CDR1 MRHNA, CDR2 SNTAGT. Here the CDR3 DNA reads TGTGCCAGCAGTGATGGGACTAGCGGGGCCCCGAACACCGGGGAGCTGTTTTTT. Translation gives CASSDGTSGAPNTGELFF.

This chain connects TRBV28 to TRBJ1-5; 8 bases match TRBD1. This CDR3 is built from 15 residues. Unmatched junction bases numbered 5, after V lost 1 base and J lost 6 bases. Per germline, CDR1 MDHEN and CDR2 SYDVKM. The CDR3 nucleotides read TGTGCCAGCAGTTTATCGGACAGGGTTCGTCAGCCCCAGCATTTT. This encodes CASSLSDRVRQPQHF. Drawing the rest from reference TRBV28 and TRBJ1-5, the complete variable domain is DVKVTQSSRYLVKRTGEKVFLECVQDMDHENMFWYRQDPGLGLRLIYFSYDVKMKEKGDIPEGYSVSREKKERFSLILESASTNQTSMYLCASSLSDRVRQPQHFGDGTRLSIL.

This clone was counted a few times. The chain uses TRBV11-3 and TRBJ2-1; TRBD1 agrees at 9 bases. The CDR3 is 16 amino acids. Germline V gene sequence: CDR1 SGHNT, CDR2 YENEEA. V shed 4 bases and J 4 bases; nucleotides not matched to a gene: 8. CDR3 coding DNA: TGTGCCAGCAGCTGGGAGGGGACAGGGAGTTACAATGAGCAGTTCTTC. It translates to CASSWEGTGSYNEQFF. The full variable domain, its missing parts supplied by reference TRBV11-3 and TRBJ2-1, is EAGVVQSPRYKIIEKKQPVAFWCNPISGHNTLYWYLQNLGQGPELLIRYENEEAVDDSQLPKDRFSAERLKGVDSTLKIQPAELGDSAVYLCASSWEGTGSYNEQFFGPGTRLTVL.

The chain uses TRBV7-2 and TRBJ2-1; weak D call: TRBD1 (5 bases). The CDR3 runs to 16 residues. The V gene's germline CDR1 is SGHTA and CDR2 FQGNSA. V lost 0 bases and J 2 bases, leaving 11 bases between the germline ends. The CDR3 loop is CASSLAGAITYNEQFF. DNA for the CDR3: TGTGCCAGCAGCTTAGCAGGGGCCATCACCTACAATGAGCAGTTCTTC.

This chain joins TRBV27 and TRBJ2-7, with D unclear. This CDR3 is built from 11 residues. V was pared by 5 bases and J by 2 bases, with 4 bases between. Germline CDR1 is MNHEY and CDR2 is SMNVEV (reference sequence). The CDR3 sequence: CASSLAYEQYF. CDR3 sequence (DNA): TGTGCCAGCAGTCTCGCCTACGAGCAGTACTTC.

The gene calls are TRBV19 and TRBJ1-5; D remains unclear. The CDR3 contains 14 residues. Germline V CDR1 and CDR2: LNHDA, SQIVND (reference sequence). The V end lost 0 bases, the J end lost 7 bases, and 10 bases lay between the germline ends. The CDR3 region is CASSIDLREQPQHF. The CDR3, as DNA: TGTGCCAGTAGTATAGATCTCCGGGAACAGCCCCAGCATTTT.

The chain recombines TRBV5-1 with TRBJ2-2, with 7 bases fitting TRBD1. V gave up 2 bases and J gave up 3 bases; unmatched junction bases: 16. The CDR3 covers 19 residues. The V gene's germline CDR1 is SGHRS and CDR2 YFSETQ. The CDR3 reads CASSLKRQGQNLDTGELFF. The CDR3 DNA sequence: TGCGCCAGCAGCTTAAAGAGACAGGGTCAAAATCTCGACACCGGGGAGCTGTTTTTT.

The V call is TRBV11-1, the J call TRBJ2-2; D remains ambiguous. CDR3 length: 15 amino acids. Germline CDR1 reads SGHAT; CDR2 reads FQDESV (reference sequence). V was clipped by 3 bases and J by 6 bases, with 14 bases between them. The CDR3 DNA reads TGTGCCAGCAGCTTTGGTGGGCTCGGCGCCGGGGAGCTGTTTTTT. Its translation is CASSFGGLGAGELFF. Together with reference TRBV11-1 and TRBJ2-2, the CDR3 gives the full variable domain: EAEVAQSPRYKITEKSQAVAFWCDPISGHATLYWYRQILGQGPELLVQFQDESVVDDSQLPKDRFSAERLKGVDSTLKIQPAELGDSAMYLCASSFGGLGAGELFFGEGSRLTVL.

The chain couples TRBV19 to TRBJ2-7, with a weak D call TRBD1 (5 bases). Germline CDR1 LNHDA, CDR2 SQIVND (reference sequence). There are 13 residues in the CDR3. The V end was cut by 5 bases, the J end by 0 bases, with 8 bases between. The CDR3 bases are TGTGCCAGTAGTTCAGGACACTCCTACGAGCAGTACTTC. Amino acid sequence: CASSSGHSYEQYF.

This rearrangement joins TRBV5-1 to TRBJ2-5; weak D call: TRBD1 (6 bases). V lost 4 bases and J lost 5, with 12 bases in between. Germline V CDR1 and CDR2: SGHRS, YFSETQ. The CDR3 is 13 residues long. The CDR3 protein is CASSRDIGETQYF. CDR3 DNA sequence: TGCGCCAGCAGCCGGGACATCGGGGAGACCCAGTACTTC.

J is TRBJ2-7 and V is TRBV6-5; D is possibly TRBD1 (5 bases). V dropped 5 bases and J dropped 2 bases, with 16 bases sitting between them. The CDR3 contains 15 residues. The germline V gene has CDR1 MNHEY and CDR2 SVGAGI. CDR3 sequence (DNA): TGTGCCAGCAGTCTAGGACACCCGAGGACCTACGAGCAGTACTTC. It codes for CASSLGHPRTYEQYF.

This chain connects TRBV11-1 to TRBJ1-3; TRBD1 agrees at 7 bases. V dropped 5 bases and J dropped 4; count of bases not matched to a gene: 8. The germline CDR1 and CDR2 sequences are SGHAT and FQDESV (reference sequence). CDR3 length equals 15 residues. This chain's CDR3 is CASSHDRAPGNTIYF. DNA for the CDR3: TGTGCCAGCAGCCACGACAGGGCCCCGGGAAACACCATATATTTT.

This chain joins TRBV7-2 and TRBJ2-2; perhaps TRBD1 as D (6 bases). Germline-derived CDR1 and CDR2 are SGHTA and FQGNSA. This CDR3 comprises 16 residues. Trimming removed 2 bases from V and 4 bases from J, with 14 bases in between. Here the CDR3 DNA reads TGTGCCAGCAGCTTAAGGATGGGGGCGGTCACCGGGGAGCTGTTTTTT. This sequence encodes CASSLRMGAVTGELFF.

The CDR3 region is CASSYGGGGSLNTIYF. The CDR3 DNA sequence: TGTGCCAGCAGTTATGGGGGAGGAGGTTCATTGAACACCATATATTTT. The chain joins TRBV6-5 to TRBJ1-3, with D tentatively TRBD1 (5 bases). Trimming cost V 3 bases and J 7 bases, with 19 bases left between them. Germline assignment: CDR1 MNHEY and CDR2 SVGAGI. The CDR3 consists of 16 residues.

This clone has just one count. In DNA, the CDR3 is TGCGCCAGCAGCCAAGATCTTGGGGGCTTGAACACTGAAGCTTTCTTT. Protein: CASSQDLGGLNTEAFF. This rearrangement joins TRBV4-1 to TRBJ1-1, with D possibly being TRBD1 (6 bases). Trimming removed 0 bases at V and 0 bases at J, with 11 bases between. The CDR3 contains 16 residues. The germline gives CDR1 MGHRA, CDR2 YSYEKL.

This chain connects TRBV15 to TRBJ2-7; no firm D call. Trimming took off 4 bases at V and 6 bases at J, with 19 bases between the two ends. The CDR3 loop spans 15 amino acids. CDR1 and CDR2 from the germline V gene are LNHNV and YYDKDF (reference sequence). CDR3 sequence: CATSTRASNYGEQYF. CDR3 bases: TGTGCCACCAGCACCCGCGCGAGTAATTATGGCGAGCAGTACTTC.

The V call is TRBV2, the J call TRBJ2-1, with a weak D call TRBD2 (5 bases). Germline V CDR1 and CDR2: SNHLY, FYNNEI. This CDR3 is built from 16 residues. V lost 6 bases, J lost 8 bases, and 23 bases lay in between. This chain's CDR3 is CASRSVGWGDLYEQFF. CDR3 bases: TGTGCCAGCAGGAGCGTGGGGTGGGGAGACCTTTATGAGCAGTTCTTC.

The chain uses TRBV5-1 and TRBJ1-4, with 8 bases fitting TRBD1. V lost 7 bases, J lost 7 bases, and 12 bases stayed unmatched. Germline V gives CDR1 SGHRS, CDR2 YFSETQ. The CDR3 is 15 residues long. In DNA form, the CDR3 reads TGCGCCAGCCGCTGGGGACAGGAGTGGGGTGAAAAACTGTTTTTT. Its translation: CASRWGQEWGEKLFF.

The chain employs TRBV6-5 and TRBJ2-7; D unclear. V was pared by 5 bases and J by 5 bases, with 13 bases between. The germline gives CDR1 MNHEY, CDR2 SVGAGI. This CDR3 spans 13 amino acids. The CDR3 reads CASSKTTRDEQYF. Here the CDR3 DNA reads TGTGCCAGCAGTAAGACGACCCGGGACGAGCAGTACTTC.

CDR3 bases: TGTGCCAGCAGCTTGGACAGAGCGACGAGGGAGACCCAGTACTTC. This encodes CASSLDRATRETQYF. This rearrangement joins TRBV7-2 to TRBJ2-5; TRBD1 might be the D (6 bases). The CDR3 runs to 15 residues. The ends were cut back, 3 bases at V and 5 bases at J, with 16 bases in the middle. Looked up from germline, CDR1 is SGHTA and CDR2 is FQGNSA. Full variable domain (rest looked up from reference TRBV7-2 and TRBJ2-5): GAGVSQSPSNKVTEKGKDVELRCDPISGHTALYWYRQSLGQGLEFLIYFQGNSAPDKSGLPSDRFSAERTGGSVSTLTIQRTQQEDSAVYLCASSLDRATRETQYFGPGTRLLVL.